This is a list of T cell receptor beta chains from one sample in a study of blood T cell repertoires in COVID-19. Produced via immunoSEQ multiplex PCR; TCRdb's table is partial and in-frame only. The data contain some 420,000 clones, 85% to 90% of them singletons. Sample: PBMCs or T cells enriched from blood (not recorded which). The receptors come from a man aged 30 to 39 who had recovered from COVID-19. CDR3s include the opening cysteine and the closing phenylalanine or tryptophan. The D gene is left open where the match is weak. Clone sizes are given selectively: once, few, many, or a class where the clone is expanded.

d_call	v_call	clone_size	j_call	cdr3_nt	cdr3_aa
.	TRBV10-3	.	TRBJ2-5	TGTGCCATCAGTGAGTATGAGGAAGAGACCCAGTACTTC	CAISEYEEETQYF
TRBD2	TRBV4-1	.	TRBJ2-7	TGCGCCAGCAGCCAAGATAGCGGGAGACACTACGAGCAGTACTTC	CASSQDSGRHYEQYF
.	TRBV21-1	.	TRBJ2-2	TGTGCCAGCAGCAAACTGGTAGGGGTAGCGGGGTACACCGGGGAGCTGTTTTTT	CASSKLVGVAGYTGELFF
TRBD2	TRBV5-1	.	TRBJ2-1	TGCGCCAGCAGCCAGTTAGCGGGGTCATCCAACAATGAGCAGTTCTTC	CASSQLAGSSNNEQFF
TRBD1	TRBV29-1	few	TRBJ2-2	TGCAGCGTTGAAGATCGACAGGGTACAAGCGATGAGCTGTTTTTT	CSVEDRQGTSDELFF
.	TRBV18	.	TRBJ2-1	TGTGCCAGCTCACTAAATGAAATAGCAGCTCACAATGAGCAGTTCTTC	CASSLNEIAAHNEQFF
.	TRBV28	.	TRBJ1-1	TGTGCCACACGAAGACAGGAGAACACTGAAGCTTTCTTT	CATRRQENTEAFF
TRBD2	TRBV11-2	.	TRBJ2-2	TGTGCCAGCAGCAGACTAGCGGAAAACACCGGGGAGCTGTTTTTT	CASSRLAENTGELFF
TRBD2	TRBV3-1/TRBV3-2	.	TRBJ2-2	TGTGCCAGCAGCCTCATGGGGACTAGCGGGAAGACCGGGGAGCTGTTTTTT	CASSLMGTSGKTGELFF
TRBD2	TRBV5-6	.	TRBJ2-3	TGTGCCAGCAGCCCGGGAGGGCCCTTTACGCAGTATTTT	CASSPGGPFTQYF
.	TRBV5-5	.	TRBJ2-3	TGTGCCAGCAACCTCCCCAACTTAGATACGCAGTATTTT	CASNLPNLDTQYF
.	TRBV11-2	.	TRBJ1-2	TGTGCCAGCAGCTTAGCTGGGGCCGTGCGTGGCTACACCTTC	CASSLAGAVRGYTF
.	TRBV7-3	.	TRBJ2-3	TGTGCCAGCAGCGTAATGGCACAAGATACGCAGTATTTT	CASSVMAQDTQYF
.	TRBV18	.	TRBJ1-6	TGTGCCAGCTCACCAAGCCGTTTTGATTCACCCCTCCACTTT	CASSPSRFDSPLHF
TRBD1	TRBV7-3	once	TRBJ1-1	TGTGCCAGCAGCTTATCGGCGGACAGGGGATCAGACGCTTTCTTT	CASSLSADRGSDAFF
TRBD2	TRBV18	.	TRBJ2-7	TGTGCCAGCTCACCACCCGGACTAGCGGGAGCCTCTGGGGAGCAGTACTTC	CASSPPGLAGASGEQYF
.	TRBV2	.	TRBJ1-2	TGTGCCAGCAGTGACGGGAGTGGGGTCCCTAACTATGGCTACACCTTC	CASSDGSGVPNYGYTF
.	TRBV7-2	.	TRBJ2-6	TGTGCCAGCAGCTTAGGGACAGCCTCTGGGGCCAACGTCCTGACTTTC	CASSLGTASGANVLTF
TRBD1	TRBV28	once	TRBJ2-6	TGTGCCAGCAGTACGGACAGGGCCGGGGCCAACGTCCTGACTTTC	CASSTDRAGANVLTF
.	TRBV28	.	TRBJ1-3	TGTGCCAGCAGTGGCGGGGGGCGCTCTGGAAACACCATATATTTT	CASSGGGRSGNTIYF
TRBD2	TRBV10-3	.	TRBJ2-1	TGTGCCGTCGGGACTAGCGGGAAGATAAATAATGAGCAGTTCTTC	CAVGTSGKINNEQFF
TRBD2	TRBV2	once	TRBJ2-1	TGTGCCAGCAGGTGGCTAGCGGACTCCTACAATGAGCAGTTCTTC	CASRWLADSYNEQFF
.	TRBV4-2	.	TRBJ1-5	TGTGCCAGCAGCCAAGAGACGGGGGGAATCAAGCCCCAGCATTTT	CASSQETGGIKPQHF
TRBD2	TRBV19	.	TRBJ2-1	TGTGCCAGTACCACTGGGTGGCTAGCGGGAATCTCCTACAATGAGCAGTTCTTC	CASTTGWLAGISYNEQFF
.	TRBV4-1	.	TRBJ2-3	TGCGCCAGCAGCCAAGTTATCCGCACAGATACGCAGTATTTT	CASSQVIRTDTQYF
TRBD1	TRBV27	.	TRBJ2-7	TGTGCCAGCAGTAATCCGGGACAGTTCTACGAGCAGTACTTC	CASSNPGQFYEQYF
TRBD1	TRBV4-1	.	TRBJ2-7	TGCGCCAGCAGCCAAAGTGGGACAGGCATCCACGAGCAGTACTTC	CASSQSGTGIHEQYF
.	TRBV29-1	.	TRBJ2-5	TGCAGCGTTGGTGGGCAGGGGCAAGAGACCCAGTACTTC	CSVGGQGQETQYF
.	TRBV12-5	.	TRBJ1-1	TGTGCTAGTGGTGCGGACGGGAAAGGGATTTGGCGGAGTCGAGTCATGAACACTGAAGCTTTCTTT	CASGADGKGIWRSRVMNTEAFF
TRBD1	TRBV15	.	TRBJ2-7	TGTGCCACCAGTTCCACAGGGGGTTACGAGCAGTACTTC	CATSSTGGYEQYF
.	TRBV3-1/TRBV3-2	.	TRBJ1-4	TGTGCCAGCAGCCCCGGGTCACAAGGGGCTTCCGAAAAACTGTTTTTT	CASSPGSQGASEKLFF
.	TRBV29-1	.	TRBJ1-6	TGCAGCGTGAGGAATCAGGGGAATTCACCCCTCCACTTT	CSVRNQGNSPLHF
TRBD1	TRBV5-1	.	TRBJ2-7	TGCGCCAGCAGCCCAACACCGCGGACAGGGATTTATTACGAGCAGTACTTC	CASSPTPRTGIYYEQYF
.	TRBV28	.	TRBJ2-1	TGTGCCAGCAGACACTCCGACCAGGCATCGGTCGAGCAGTTCTTC	CASRHSDQASVEQFF
.	TRBV10-3	.	TRBJ1-1	TGTGCCATCAGACGGTTCCTGAACACTGAAGCTTTCTTT	CAIRRFLNTEAFF
.	TRBV7-2	.	TRBJ1-2	TGTGCCAGCAGCCCCGGCCCGGACACTTCTTATGGCTACACCTTC	CASSPGPDTSYGYTF
.	TRBV27	.	TRBJ1-4	TGTGCCAGCAGTTTACGGGGAACAACGGCTAATGAAAAACTGTTTTTT	CASSLRGTTANEKLFF
.	TRBV11-3	.	TRBJ2-3	TGTGCCAGCAGCTTAGGGACAGTAAGCACAGATACGCAGTATTTT	CASSLGTVSTDTQYF
.	TRBV11-2	.	TRBJ1-5	TGTGCCAGCAGCTTGGGCACAGGTGGCAATCAGCCCCAGCATTTT	CASSLGTGGNQPQHF
TRBD1	TRBV27	.	TRBJ1-6	TGTGCCAGCAGTTTAGAGAGGGGACAGGGTGATTCACCCCTCCACTTT	CASSLERGQGDSPLHF
TRBD2	TRBV3-1/TRBV3-2	.	TRBJ2-5	TGTGCCAGCAGCCAGGCAATGAGCGGGAGGGCGGGTGAGACCCAGTACTTC	CASSQAMSGRAGETQYF
.	TRBV21-1	.	TRBJ2-3	TGTGCCAGCAGCAAACAGGGTCTCCGCACAGATACGCAGTATTTT	CASSKQGLRTDTQYF
TRBD1	TRBV28	.	TRBJ1-1	TGTGCCAGCAGTTCAGACAGGGTTGAAGCTTTCTTT	CASSSDRVEAFF
TRBD2	TRBV28	.	TRBJ2-7	TGTGCCAGTTCAGCGGGAGTAGTATCCTACGAGCAGTACTTC	CASSAGVVSYEQYF
TRBD1	TRBV12-3/TRBV12-4	.	TRBJ1-2	TGTGCCAGCAGCCCGACAGGGGACTATGGCTACACCTTC	CASSPTGDYGYTF
.	TRBV7-9	.	TRBJ1-5	TGTGCCAGCAGCTCGGGGGGCCCCCAGCATTTT	CASSSGGPQHF
.	TRBV29-1	.	TRBJ2-5	TGCAGCGTGGCACCAAATACCGAGGGGACCCAGTACTTC	CSVAPNTEGTQYF
TRBD2	TRBV19	.	TRBJ2-1	TGTGCCAGTAGTTCGATAGCGGGAGGGCCCTACAATGAGCAGTTCTTC	CASSSIAGGPYNEQFF
.	TRBV18	.	TRBJ2-7	TGTGCCAGCTCACCCGTGGCTCCAACCTACGAGCAGTACTTC	CASSPVAPTYEQYF